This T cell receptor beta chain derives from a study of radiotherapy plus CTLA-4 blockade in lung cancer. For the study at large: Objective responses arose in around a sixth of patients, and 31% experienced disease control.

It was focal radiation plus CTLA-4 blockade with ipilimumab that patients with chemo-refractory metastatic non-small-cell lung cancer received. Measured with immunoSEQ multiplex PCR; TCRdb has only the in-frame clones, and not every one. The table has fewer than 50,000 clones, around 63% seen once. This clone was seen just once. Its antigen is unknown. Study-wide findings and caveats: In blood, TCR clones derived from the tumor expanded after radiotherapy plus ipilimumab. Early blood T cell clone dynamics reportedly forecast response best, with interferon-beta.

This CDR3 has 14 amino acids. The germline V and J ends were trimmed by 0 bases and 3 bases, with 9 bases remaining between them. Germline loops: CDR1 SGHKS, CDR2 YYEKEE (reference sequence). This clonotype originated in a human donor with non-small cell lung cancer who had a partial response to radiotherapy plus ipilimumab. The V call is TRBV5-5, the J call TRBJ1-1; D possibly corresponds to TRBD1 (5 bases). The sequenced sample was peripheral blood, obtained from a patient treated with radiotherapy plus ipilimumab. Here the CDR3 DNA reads TGTGCCAGCAGCTTGGAAGCAGGGTACACTGAAGCTTTCTTT. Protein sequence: CASSLEAGYTEAFF.